The clone carrying this TCR beta chain was counted between two and nine times. V was pared by 0 bases and J by 4 bases, with 14 bases between. The length of the CDR3 is 16 residues. Germline V gene lookup returns CDR1 SGHNT and CDR2 YYREEE (reference sequence). These data come from a study of blood T cell repertoires in COVID-19. On the study more broadly: Material from acute and convalescent COVID-19 was sourced from the United States, Italy and Spain.

As processed by the authors: Cell counts per sample came from amplifying reference gene primers. Here immunoSEQ multiplex PCR was the method, and the copy in TCRdb shows in-frame clones only, minus some. V and J calls and clone size are those listed in that table; D and trimming were worked out from the DNA. The sample lists some 140,000 clones, approximately 83% occurring once. Sequencing was performed on peripheral blood. The source of this sequence is a woman in her fifties or sixties who had recovered from COVID-19. The chain links TRBV5-4 to TRBJ1-5; D gene ambiguous. CDR3 sequence reads: CASSLDGIGRNQPQHF. In nucleotides, the CDR3 is TGTGCCAGCAGCTTGGACGGGATAGGAAGGAATCAGCCCCAGCATTTT.